This section outlines one TCR beta chain sequence together with its context. Its target is not known. The same CDR3 is also encoded by other DNA sequences in this sample. The table came from immunoSEQ multiplex PCR; TCRdb's copy has only in-frame clones and leaves some out. The repertoire holds some 640,000 clones, with approximately 88% as singletons. The sample's treatment: around 19 received Ad26.COV2.S at low or high dose, single or two shots; 5 received placebo; per-sample allocation not given. Sampling occurred on day 63 after the first vaccine or placebo injection. An adult donor aged 18-55 years was enrolled in Boston. Participants' vaccine, an Ad26 vector, delivered Wuhan-strain SARS-CoV-2 spike. The data are from a study of Ad26.COV2.S vaccination and SARS-CoV-2 variants. Study context: The donor participated in the COV1001 trial, in its Ad26.COV2.S arm. Study-level results: Quantification of TCR breadth and depth may have yielded underestimates of total T cell responses.

V shed 3 bases and J shed 0 bases, with 11 bases lying between them. The germline V gene encodes CDR1 MNHEY and CDR2 SVGAGI. CDR3 length: 15 amino acids. This specimen was peripheral blood, taken in a trial of Ad26.COV2.S vaccine versus placebo. The chain employs TRBV6-5 and TRBJ1-1; tentatively, D is TRBD1 (6 bases). The source of this sequence is a person between 18 and 59 years old who received the Ad26.COV2.S COVID-19 vaccine or a placebo. The CDR3: CASSYGGGMNTEAFF. The CDR3 bases are TGTGCCAGCAGTTATGGAGGGGGGATGAACACTGAAGCTTTCTTT.